These 8 T cell receptor beta chains were sequenced from one sample in a study of blood T cell repertoires in COVID-19. Only in-frame clones appear in the TCRdb table, and some are missing; sequencing was by immunoSEQ multiplex PCR. Here the sample spans under 250,000 clones, roughly nine tenths being singletons. The sequencing sample was made of peripheral blood. The receptors here all came from a man aged 60-69 years with COVID-19, enrolled during active disease.

The chain has TRBV3-1 (or the pseudogene TRBV3-2) and TRBJ1-2; the match to TRBD1 covers 9 bases. The CDR3 contains 15 residues. Germline CDR1 and CDR2: LGHDT and YNNKEL (reference sequence). V was clipped by 1 base and J by 7 bases; unmatched bases: 7. The CDR3 DNA follows: TGTGCCAGCAGCCAAGTTTTGACAGGGGGTTTTGGCTACACCTTC. Translation: CASSQVLTGGFGYTF.

The genes are TRBV20-1 and TRBJ1-1; a weak D match, TRBD1 (5 bases). Per the germline V gene, CDR1 is DFQATT and CDR2 is SNEGSKA (reference sequence). The CDR3 has 11 amino acids. V lost 1 base and J lost 11, with 11 bases in between. As DNA, the CDR3 is TGCAGTGCTAGAGGGGCAGGGAGGGCTTTCTTT. This sequence encodes CSARGAGRAFF.

The genes are TRBV29-1 and TRBJ2-1, with 9 positions matching TRBD2. Germline V gene sequence: CDR1 SQVTM, CDR2 ANQGSEA. There are 17 residues in the CDR3. The junction had 9 bases not matched to a gene; V was cut back by 1 base and J by 2 bases. Here the CDR3 DNA reads TGCAGCGTTGAAGGGGAGGTAGCGGGAGCCCCCTACAATGAGCAGTTCTTC. It yields the protein CSVEGEVAGAPYNEQFF.

The V and J genes are TRBV28 and TRBJ2-1; 8 nucleotides align to TRBD2. Germline V gene lookup returns CDR1 MDHEN and CDR2 SYDVKM. V trimming: 1 base; J trimming: 4 bases; junction bases outside the gene matches: 12. There are 18 residues in the CDR3. CDR3 coding DNA: TGTGCCAGCAGTTTATCAGCGGGAGCCCCGTCACCGTACAATGAGCAGTTCTTC. Its protein is CASSLSAGAPSPYNEQFF. Using reference TRBV28 and TRBJ2-1 for the parts outside the CDR3, the full variable domain is DVKVTQSSRYLVKRTGEKVFLECVQDMDHENMFWYRQDPGLGLRLIYFSYDVKMKEKGDIPEGYSVSREKKERFSLILESASTNQTSMYLCASSLSAGAPSPYNEQFFGPGTRLTVL.

The gene calls are TRBV6-4 and TRBJ2-2, with 14 bases matching TRBD2. Germline V gene sequence: CDR1 MRHNA, CDR2 SNTAGT. The CDR3 is 16 residues long. V was pared by 2 bases and J by 6 bases, with 2 bases of the junction left unmatched. The chain's CDR3 is CASSDATSGGAGELFF. For the CDR3, the DNA is TGTGCCAGCAGTGACGCGACTAGCGGGGGGGCCGGGGAGCTGTTTTTT.

Notes on this clone: At the DNA level, this CDR3 is encoded by other sequences in the same sample as well. The rearrangement links TRBV29-1 to TRBJ1-4; a possible D gene is TRBD1 (5 bases). Trimming left V 6 bases short and J 2 bases short, with 16 bases between. The CDR3 is made up of 15 amino acids. In germline, CDR1 is SQVTM, CDR2 ANQGSEA. The CDR3 DNA reads as TGCAGCGTGGCAAGGGGAGGATCTACTAATGAAAAACTGTTTTTT. It specifies CSVARGGSTNEKLFF.

The chain recombines TRBV12-3 or TRBV12-4 with TRBJ2-7, with TRBD2 identical over 12 bases. There are 13 residues in the CDR3. The ends lost 10 bases at V and 5 bases at J; junction bases unmatched: 6. The CDR3 region is CATRTSGKNEQYF. The CDR3 DNA is TGTGCCACCAGGACTAGCGGGAAGAACGAGCAGTACTTC.

This chain uses TRBV28 with TRBJ2-2, with 8 bases fitting TRBD2. CDR3 length equals 13 residues. Germline lookup yields CDR1 MDHEN and CDR2 SYDVKM. V trimming: 11 bases; J trimming: 4 bases; junction bases outside the gene matches: 6. The CDR3 here is CAARSGSTGELFF. The CDR3 nucleotides are TGTGCCGCCAGAAGCGGGAGCACCGGGGAGCTGTTTTTT.